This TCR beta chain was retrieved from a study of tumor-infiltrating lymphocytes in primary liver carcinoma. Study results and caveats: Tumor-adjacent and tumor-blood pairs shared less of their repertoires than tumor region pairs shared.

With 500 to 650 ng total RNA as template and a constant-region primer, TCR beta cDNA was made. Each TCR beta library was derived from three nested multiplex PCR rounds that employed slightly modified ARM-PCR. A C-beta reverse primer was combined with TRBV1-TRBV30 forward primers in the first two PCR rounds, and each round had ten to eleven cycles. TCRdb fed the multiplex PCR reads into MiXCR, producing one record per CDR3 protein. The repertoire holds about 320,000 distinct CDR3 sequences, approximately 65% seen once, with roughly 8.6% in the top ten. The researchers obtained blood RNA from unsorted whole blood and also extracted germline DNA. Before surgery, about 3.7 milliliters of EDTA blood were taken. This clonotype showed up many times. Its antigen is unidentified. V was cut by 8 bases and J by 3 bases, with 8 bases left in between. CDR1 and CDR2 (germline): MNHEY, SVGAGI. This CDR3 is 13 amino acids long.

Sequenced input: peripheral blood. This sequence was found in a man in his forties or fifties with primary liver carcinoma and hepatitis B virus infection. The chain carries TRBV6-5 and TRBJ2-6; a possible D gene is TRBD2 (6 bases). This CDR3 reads CASRGNGANVLTF. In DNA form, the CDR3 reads TGTGCCAGCCGGGGGAATGGGGCCAACGTCCTGACTTTC.